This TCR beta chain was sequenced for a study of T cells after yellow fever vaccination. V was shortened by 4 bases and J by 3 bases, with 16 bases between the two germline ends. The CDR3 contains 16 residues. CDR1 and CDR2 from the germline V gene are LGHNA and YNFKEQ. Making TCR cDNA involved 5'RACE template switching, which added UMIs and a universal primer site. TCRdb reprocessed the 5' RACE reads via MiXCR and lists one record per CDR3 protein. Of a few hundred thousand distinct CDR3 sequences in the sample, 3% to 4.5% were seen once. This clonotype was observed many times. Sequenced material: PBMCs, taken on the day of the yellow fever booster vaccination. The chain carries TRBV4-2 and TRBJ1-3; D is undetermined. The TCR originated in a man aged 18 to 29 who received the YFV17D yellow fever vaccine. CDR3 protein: CASSPLGPARGNTIYF. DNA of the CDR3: TGTGCCAGCAGCCCACTCGGACCTGCTCGTGGAAACACCATATATTTT.